This T cell receptor beta chain is drawn from a study of cytomegalovirus exposure and HLA in healthy donors. Study observations and caveats: The authors later found TCR association rates varying by HLA locus, with DRB1 most and HLA-C fewest. A later analysis showed that HLA-associated TCR beta chains had undergone more clonal expansion than equally common others. CMV serostatus was the sole immune exposure data available. As a later analysis showed, a missense DCLRE1C variant was linked to trimming of TCR beta V- and J-genes.

Germline values: CDR1 MNHNY, CDR2 SVGAGI (reference sequence). Trimming cost V 6 bases and J 3 bases; bases outside gene matches: 10. The CDR3 extends over 15 amino acids. Use of 60 Vbeta and 13 Jbeta primers characterized the PCR. Data came from immunoSEQ multiplex PCR; TCRdb stores just in-frame clones and leaves some out. The repertoire holds approximately 200,000 clones, with about 80% as singletons. Turning to this clone: Its antigen is unidentified.

This receptor was identified in a man between 18 and 35 years old in good health and CMV-seronegative. V gene TRBV6-6 combines with J gene TRBJ1-1, with 7 bases that match TRBD1. Sequences were obtained from PBMCs. The CDR3 DNA is TGTGCCAGCAGCGAACAGGGGCTCGGGGACACTGAAGCTTTCTTT. Translated: CASSEQGLGDTEAFF.